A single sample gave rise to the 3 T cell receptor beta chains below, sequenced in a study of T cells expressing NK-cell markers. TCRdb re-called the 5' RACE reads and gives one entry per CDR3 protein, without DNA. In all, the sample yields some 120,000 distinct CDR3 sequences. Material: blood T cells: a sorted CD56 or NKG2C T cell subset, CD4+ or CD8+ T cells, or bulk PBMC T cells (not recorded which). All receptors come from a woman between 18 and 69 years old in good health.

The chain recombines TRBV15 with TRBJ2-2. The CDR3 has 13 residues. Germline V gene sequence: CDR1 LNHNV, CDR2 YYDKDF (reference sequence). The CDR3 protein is CATSRVSTGELFF.

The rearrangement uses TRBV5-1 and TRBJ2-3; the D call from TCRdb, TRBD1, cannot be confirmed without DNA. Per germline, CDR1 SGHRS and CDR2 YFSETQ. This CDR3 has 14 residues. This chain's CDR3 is CASSLGQGLVTQYF.

The CDR3 region is CAISDGGRFDSGANVLTF. The chain links TRBV19 to TRBJ2-6; TCRdb names TRBD1, which stays unverified in the absence of DNA. The germline gives CDR1 LNHDA, CDR2 SQIVND (reference sequence). The CDR3 spans 18 residues.